Each of the 17 T cell receptor beta chains below was sequenced from the same sample in a study of CD8 T cells in ankylosing spondylitis. One entry per CDR3 protein results from TCRdb running MiXCR on the 5' RACE reads. The table lists around 540,000 distinct CDR3 sequences, about an eighth of them singletons. Study-wide results and caveats: Blood from ankylosing spondylitis patients appeared to carry a characteristic roughly 8-variant TCR beta motif.

Their antigen targets remain unknown. Sequences were obtained from blood, either unsorted or a sorted T cell fraction (not recorded which). The receptors were sampled from a male donor with ankylosing spondylitis.

The sample holds many counts of this clonotype. The chain employs TRBV3-1 and TRBJ2-7; TRBD2 might be the D (6 bases). Germline lookup yields CDR1 LGHDT and CDR2 YNNKEL (reference sequence). The CDR3 contains 13 residues. With 2 bases removed from V and 3 bases from J, the gap between germline ends came to 8 bases. DNA for the CDR3: TGTGCCAGCAGCCAACGGGGAGGCTACGAGCAGTACTTC. Encoded protein: CASSQRGGYEQYF.

Many counts were recorded for this clonotype. This chain uses TRBV15 with TRBJ2-7, with 8 bases that match TRBD1. The trim removed 4 bases at V and 3 bases at J, leaving 14 bases unmatched. This CDR3 contains 17 residues. The V gene's germline CDR1 is LNHNV and CDR2 YYDKDF (reference sequence). The CDR3 spells CATSMDRAISLNYEQYF. CDR3 sequence (DNA): TGTGCCACCAGCATGGACAGGGCGATATCCTTAAACTACGAGCAGTACTTC.

This clonotype has ten or more counts. The chain recombines TRBV10-3 with TRBJ2-7; TRBD1 agrees at 9 bases. This CDR3 is built from 15 residues. The V gene end was trimmed by 5 bases and the J gene end by 2 bases; junction bases not matched to a gene: 7. Germline V gene data show CDR1 as ENHRY and CDR2 as SYGVKD. The CDR3 loop is CAISSRTGVPYEQYF. The CDR3 DNA is TGTGCCATCAGTTCGAGGACAGGGGTGCCCTACGAGCAGTACTTC.

The chain carries TRBV11-2 and TRBJ2-1; no firm D call. The CDR3 covers 17 residues. Trimming stripped 1 base from V and 5 bases from J, with 18 bases between. The germline V gene has CDR1 SGHAT and CDR2 FQNNGV. The CDR3 coding sequence is TGTGCCAGCAGCTTAGTAATAACGCATCTCACCGACAATGAGCAGTTCTTC. It specifies CASSLVITHLTDNEQFF.

This clonotype showed up just a few times. Sequence at one end of the junction differs from germline and may be a read error. The chain uses TRBV14 and TRBJ1-2; D possibly corresponds to TRBD1 (6 bases). The CDR3 is 11 amino acids. CDR1 and CDR2 (germline): SGHDN, FVKESK. CDR3 nucleotide sequence: TGTGCCAGCAGCCAAGACAGGGGTAAAGCCTTC. It specifies CASSQDRGKAF.

This clonotype was detected a few times. The rearrangement links TRBV24-1 to TRBJ2-7; no firm D call. This CDR3 has 16 amino acids. Germline V CDR1 and CDR2: KGHDR, SFDVKD. V was trimmed by 4 bases and J by 2 bases, leaving 17 bases between them. The CDR3 nucleotides read TGTGCCACCAGTGACCCGGTTAGACGGGTAACCTACGAGCAGTACGTC. This gives the protein CATSDPVRRVTYEQYV.

This clonotype was found a few times. The J gene is TRBJ2-7, the V gene TRBV5-6; no definite D call. Per the germline V gene, CDR1 is SGHDT and CDR2 is YYEEEE. Between the trimmed V and J ends, which lost 0 bases and 6 bases, there was a span of 16 bases. This CDR3 spans 15 amino acids. This chain's CDR3 is CASSLARPILSEQYV. The CDR3 nucleotides are TGTGCCAGCAGCTTGGCCCGACCTATCCTCTCCGAGCAGTACGTC.

Many counts were recorded for this clonotype. The chain combines TRBV30 with TRBJ1-5, with D hard to call. This CDR3 spans 13 amino acids. Trimming removed 3 bases at V and 5 bases at J, with 11 bases between. The germline gives CDR1 GTSNPN, CDR2 SVGIG (reference sequence). The CDR3 protein is CAWSQRADQPQHF. As DNA, the CDR3 is TGTGCCTGGAGCCAACGGGCAGATCAGCCCCAGCATTTT. The full variable domain, its missing parts supplied by reference TRBV30 and TRBJ1-5, is SQTIHQWPATLVQPVGSPLSLECTVEGTSNPNLYWYRQAAGRGLQLLFYSVGIGQISSEVPQNLSASRPQDRQFILSSKKLLLSDSGFYLCAWSQRADQPQHFGDGTRLSIL.

In its sample, this clonotype was seen a few times. The chain combines TRBV7-9 with TRBJ1-1; the D gene is possibly TRBD1 (5 bases). This CDR3 region has 17 residues. The V end lost 4 bases, the J end lost 3 bases, and 21 bases lay between the germline ends. Germline values: CDR1 SEHNR, CDR2 FQNEAQ (reference sequence). CDR3 sequence reads: CASSSRRDPSGDTEAFF. The CDR3 DNA sequence: TGTGCCAGCAGCTCTCGAAGGGACCCATCTGGGGACACTGAAGCTTTCTTT.

Ten or more counts support this clonotype. The genes are TRBV7-8 and TRBJ2-3; no firm D call. CDR1 and CDR2 (germline): SGHVS, FQNEAQ. V lost 6 bases, J lost 2 bases, and 6 bases lay in between. The CDR3 contains 12 residues. The CDR3 region has the DNA TGTGCCAGCAGTTTCAACACAGATACGCAGTATTTT. Its protein is CASSFNTDTQYF.

In DNA, the CDR3 is TGTGCCAGCCGACAGGGAGGAACGCAAGGGTACACAGATACGCAGTATTTT. Amino acid sequence: CASRQGGTQGYTDTQYF. V is TRBV5-5 and J is TRBJ2-3; TRBD1 might be the D (7 bases). This CDR3 is 17 amino acids long. Germline CDR1 is SGHKS and CDR2 is YYEKEE (reference sequence). The V gene lost 7 bases and the J gene lost 2 bases, with 23 bases spanning the gap.

This chain connects TRBV3-1 to TRBJ2-4; TRBD2 is a possible D gene (5 bases). This CDR3 has 15 amino acids. In germline, CDR1 is LGHDT, CDR2 YNNKEL (reference sequence). With 0 bases removed from V and 8 bases from J, the gap between germline ends came to 14 bases. The CDR3 spells CASSQDDLAGDIQYF. The CDR3, as DNA: TGTGCCAGCAGCCAAGATGACCTAGCTGGCGACATTCAGTACTTC.

In this sample, this clonotype turned up many times. CDR3 sequence reads: CASSLSGSGGQFF. CDR3 bases: TGTGCCAGCAGTCTTAGCGGGTCCGGCGGGCAGTTCTTC. The chain is built from TRBV3-1 and TRBJ2-1, with 7 bases fitting TRBD2. The CDR3 sequence is 13 residues long. The germline gives CDR1 LGHDT, CDR2 YNNKEL (reference sequence). V was pared by 6 bases and J by 12 bases, with 11 bases of the junction left unmatched.

This chain joins TRBV7-2 and TRBJ2-1; 8 positions agree with TRBD2. The CDR3 consists of 16 residues. Trimming took 4 bases from V and 1 from J; bases not matched to a gene: 6. Germline V gene sequence: CDR1 SGHTA, CDR2 FQGNSA. DNA of the CDR3: TGTGCCAGCAGCTCGATAGCGGGGCCGTCCTACAATGAGCAGTTCTTC. Translated: CASSSIAGPSYNEQFF.

This clonotype showed up many times. The rearrangement uses TRBV7-9 and TRBJ2-1; the D is unclear. Germline V lookup: CDR1 SEHNR, CDR2 FQNEAQ (reference sequence). V gave up 1 base and J gave up 4 bases, with 8 bases separating them. This CDR3 contains 14 residues. The CDR3 DNA follows: TGTGCCAGCAGCTTAGTCTCTAATTACAATGAGCAGTTCTTC. It translates to CASSLVSNYNEQFF.

This clonotype showed up many times. The chain carries TRBV28 and TRBJ2-1, with 12 positions matching TRBD2. After removal of 4 bases from V and 7 bases from J, the junction contained 8 bases not matched to a gene. The CDR3 has 16 residues. Germline lookup yields CDR1 MDHEN and CDR2 SYDVKM. CDR3 amino acids: CASSSPLAGGWNEQFF. The CDR3 bases are TGTGCCAGCAGTTCCCCGCTAGCGGGAGGGTGGAATGAGCAGTTCTTC.

The genes are TRBV9 and TRBJ1-4; a weak D match, TRBD1 (5 bases). The CDR3 sequence is 13 residues long. V was shortened by 0 bases and J by 8 bases, with 8 bases between the two germline ends. From germline, CDR1 is SGDLS and CDR2 YYNGEE. Here the CDR3 reads CASSVDEGEKLFF. CDR3 bases: TGTGCCAGCAGCGTAGATGAGGGGGAAAAACTGTTTTTT.